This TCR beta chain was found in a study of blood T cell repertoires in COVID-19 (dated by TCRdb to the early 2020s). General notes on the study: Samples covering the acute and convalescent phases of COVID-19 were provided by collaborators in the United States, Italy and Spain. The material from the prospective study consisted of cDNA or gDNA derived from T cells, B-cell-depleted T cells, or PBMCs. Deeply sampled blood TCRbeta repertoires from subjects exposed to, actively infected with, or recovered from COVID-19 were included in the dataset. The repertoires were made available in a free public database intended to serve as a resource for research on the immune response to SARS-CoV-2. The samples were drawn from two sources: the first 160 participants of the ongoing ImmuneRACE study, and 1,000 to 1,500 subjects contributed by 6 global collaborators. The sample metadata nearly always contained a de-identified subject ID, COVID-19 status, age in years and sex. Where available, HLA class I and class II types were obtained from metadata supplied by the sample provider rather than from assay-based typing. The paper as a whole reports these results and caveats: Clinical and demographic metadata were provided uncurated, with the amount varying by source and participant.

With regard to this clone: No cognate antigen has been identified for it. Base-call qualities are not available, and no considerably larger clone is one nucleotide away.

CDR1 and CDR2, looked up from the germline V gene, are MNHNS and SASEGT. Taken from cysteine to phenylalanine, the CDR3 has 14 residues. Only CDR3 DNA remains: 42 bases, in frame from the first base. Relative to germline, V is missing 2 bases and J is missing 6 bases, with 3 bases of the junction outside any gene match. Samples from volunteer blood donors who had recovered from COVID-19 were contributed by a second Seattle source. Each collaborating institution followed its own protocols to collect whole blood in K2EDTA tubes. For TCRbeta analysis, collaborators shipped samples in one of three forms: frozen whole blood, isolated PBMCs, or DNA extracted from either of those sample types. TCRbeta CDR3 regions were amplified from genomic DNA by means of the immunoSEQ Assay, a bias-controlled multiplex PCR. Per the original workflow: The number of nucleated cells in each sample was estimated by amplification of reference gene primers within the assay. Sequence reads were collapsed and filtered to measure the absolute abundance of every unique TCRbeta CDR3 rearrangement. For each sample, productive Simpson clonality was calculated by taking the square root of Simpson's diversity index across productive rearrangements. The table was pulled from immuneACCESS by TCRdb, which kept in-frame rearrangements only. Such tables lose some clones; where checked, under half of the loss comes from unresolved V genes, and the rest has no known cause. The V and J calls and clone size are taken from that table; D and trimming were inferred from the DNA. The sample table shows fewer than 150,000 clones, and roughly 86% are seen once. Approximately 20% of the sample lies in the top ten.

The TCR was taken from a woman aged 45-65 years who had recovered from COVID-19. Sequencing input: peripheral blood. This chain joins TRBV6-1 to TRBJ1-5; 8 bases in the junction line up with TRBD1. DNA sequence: TGTGCCAGCAGTGAACAGGGGGCACCTCAGCCCCAGCATTTT. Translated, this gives CASSEQGAPQPQHF.